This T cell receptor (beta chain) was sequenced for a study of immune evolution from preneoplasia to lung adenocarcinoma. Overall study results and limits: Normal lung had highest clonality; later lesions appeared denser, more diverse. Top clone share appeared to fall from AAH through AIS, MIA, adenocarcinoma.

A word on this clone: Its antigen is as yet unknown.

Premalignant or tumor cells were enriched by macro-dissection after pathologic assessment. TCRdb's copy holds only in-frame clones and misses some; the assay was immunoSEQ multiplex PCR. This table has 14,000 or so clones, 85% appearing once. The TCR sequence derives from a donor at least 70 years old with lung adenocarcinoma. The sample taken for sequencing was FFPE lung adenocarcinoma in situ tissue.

The CDR3 DNA is TGTGCCTGGAGTGAAAGTCAGACTACTGGCTACACCTTC. It translates to CAWSESQTTGYTF. The rearrangement uses TRBV30 and TRBJ1-2; D remains unclear. The CDR3 is 13 residues long. Trimming left V 1 base short and J 7 bases short, with 13 bases between. Germline assignment: CDR1 GTSNPN and CDR2 SVGIG (reference sequence).